The T cell receptor (beta chain) under discussion was sequenced for a study of OX40 agonist ivuxolimab in advanced cancers. Study details: Each dose-escalation patient presented with hepatocellular carcinoma, melanoma, renal cell or head and neck cancer.

Profiled with immunoSEQ multiplex PCR; TCRdb holds only in-frame clones, not every one. Of about 62,000 clones in the sample, 75% to 85% were seen once. A remark on this clone: The antigen is undetermined.

General study results and limits: It was also the case that some nonresponders had low normalized T-cell clonal expansion. In general, CD8+ T cells held more expanded clones than CD4+ did, on average.

If patients had autoimmune disease history or systemic immunosuppression, they were excluded. J lost 2 bases, V lost 5 bases, and 4 bases had no gene match. The CDR3 length is 15 residues. The germline gives CDR1 SGHVS, CDR2 FNYEAQ. The sequence came from an adult with an advanced solid tumor such as melanoma, head and neck, liver or kidney cancer. Source: CD4+ or CD8+ T cells sorted from blood, taken in a trial of the OX40 agonist ivuxolimab. The chain uses TRBV7-6 and TRBJ2-1; 9 positions agree with TRBD1. CDR3 sequence (DNA): TGTGCCAGCAGCACCCGGACAGGGGCCTACAATGAGCAGTTCTTC. Its translation is CASSTRTGAYNEQFF.